Presented here are 5 T cell receptor beta chains from one specimen sequenced in a study of blood T cell repertoires in COVID-19. Clones were read by immunoSEQ multiplex PCR, and TCRdb kept only the in-frame ones, dropping some. Seen here are approximately 280,000 clones, 90% observed once, and the top ten hold roughly 1.5%. Sequencing input: PBMCs or T cells enriched from blood (not recorded which). The receptor source for this set is a woman aged 18-29 years with acute COVID-19.

The J gene is TRBJ2-1, the V gene TRBV19, with TRBD2 matching over 13 bases. V dropped 5 bases and J dropped 0; count of bases not matched to a gene: 10. Germline V CDR1 and CDR2: LNHDA, SQIVND (reference sequence). The CDR3 is 19 amino acids. CDR3 in amino acids: CASSRTSGSTSISYNEQFF. The CDR3 region has the DNA TGTGCCAGTAGTCGGACTAGCGGGAGCACTTCTATCTCCTACAATGAGCAGTTCTTC.

The rearrangement joins TRBV19 to TRBJ1-6, with a tentative D call TRBD1 (5 bases). V was cut by 5 bases and J by 7 bases, with 15 bases left in between. There are 15 residues in the CDR3. From germline, CDR1 is LNHDA and CDR2 SQIVND (reference sequence). CDR3 bases: TGTGCCAGTAGTCTCCAGGGATATCCGAATTCACCCCTCCACTTT. Its translation: CASSLQGYPNSPLHF.

The chain links TRBV30 to TRBJ1-2, with a weak D call TRBD1 (5 bases). This CDR3 has 16 amino acids. V was cut by 0 bases and J by 8 bases, with 22 bases left in between. Germline CDR1 GTSNPN, CDR2 SVGIG (reference sequence). CDR3 nucleotide sequence: TGTGCCTGGAGTGTATCAGCCGCAGGAGGGGTCGGGGGCTACACCTTC. As protein: CAWSVSAAGGVGGYTF.

The rearrangement joins TRBV18 to TRBJ2-1; no clear D. The germline gives CDR1 KGHSH, CDR2 LQKENI. The V end was cut by 3 bases, the J end by 7 bases, with 22 bases between. The CDR3 extends over 17 amino acids. CDR3 loop: CASSPKLSPELGNEQFF. CDR3 nucleotides: TGTGCCAGCTCACCCAAATTGTCGCCGGAGCTCGGTAATGAGCAGTTCTTC.

The chain has TRBV4-1 and TRBJ2-5, with 8 nucleotides matching TRBD2. The CDR3 is 15 amino acids. After removal of 1 base from V and 5 bases from J, the junction contained 6 bases not matched to a gene. Germline-derived CDR1 and CDR2 are MGHRA and YSYEKL. The CDR3 DNA reads TGCGCCAGCAGCCAAGCTATCCGGGAGGGGGAGACCCAGTACTTC. Protein product: CASSQAIREGETQYF.